Following are 32 T cell receptor beta chains from one sample sequenced in a study of blood T cell repertoires in COVID-19. TCRdb's table, derived via immunoSEQ multiplex PCR, lists solely in-frame clones and lacks some. Among 150,000 to 170,000 clones listed, 91% were seen once. Sequencing input: peripheral blood. The receptors here all came from a man aged 50-59 years with acute or convalescent COVID-19.

This chain connects TRBV9 to TRBJ2-1, with 9 bases matching TRBD2. Germline lookup yields CDR1 SGDLS and CDR2 YYNGEE. The CDR3 is 16 amino acids. J gave up 5 bases and V 2 bases, and 8 bases lay outside the gene matches. CDR3 in amino acids: CASSVRSGGIHNEQFF. The CDR3, as DNA: TGTGCCAGCAGCGTCCGAAGCGGGGGGATTCACAATGAGCAGTTCTTC.

This sequence joins TRBV4-3 and TRBJ1-5; D perhaps matches TRBD1 (5 bases). Germline V gives CDR1 LGHNA, CDR2 YSLEER. There are 16 residues in the CDR3. V was cut by 1 base and J by 2 bases, with 12 bases left in between. CDR3 sequence (DNA): TGCGCCAGCAGCCAAGCCGTGACAGATGGCAATCAGCCCCAGCATTTT. This translates into CASSQAVTDGNQPQHF.

This chain joins TRBV5-4 and TRBJ2-5; 11 bases are shared with TRBD2. The CDR3 runs to 15 residues. With 7 bases clipped from V and 2 bases from J, the junction kept 7 bases outside the gene matches. Germline V gene data show CDR1 as SGHNT and CDR2 as YYREEE (reference sequence). CDR3: CASGLGTSGQETQYF. The CDR3 DNA reads TGTGCCAGCGGCCTTGGGACTAGCGGACAAGAGACCCAGTACTTC.

This chain links TRBV5-1 with TRBJ1-2; 9 positions agree with TRBD1. The V gene end was trimmed by 4 bases and the J gene end by 7 bases; junction bases not matched to a gene: 11. Germline CDR1 reads SGHRS; CDR2 reads YFSETQ. This CDR3 comprises 15 residues. The CDR3 reads CASSANPGQGSGYTF. The DNA of the CDR3 is TGCGCCAGCAGCGCCAATCCGGGACAGGGCAGTGGCTACACCTTC.

This rearrangement joins TRBV4-2 to TRBJ1-5; 7 nucleotides match TRBD1. Germline V gives CDR1 LGHNA, CDR2 YNFKEQ. The CDR3 has 16 residues. V gave up 2 bases and J gave up 0 bases; unmatched junction bases: 4. The CDR3, as DNA: TGTGCCAGCAGCCAAAGGACAGGTTCTAGCAATCAGCCCCAGCATTTT. It specifies CASSQRTGSSNQPQHF.

The genes are TRBV7-2 and TRBJ2-1; D is ambiguous. V was shortened by 1 base and J by 0 bases, with 13 bases between the two germline ends. The germline gives CDR1 SGHTA, CDR2 FQGNSA. This CDR3 spans 17 amino acids. The CDR3 DNA sequence: TGTGCCAGCAGCTTAGATCACCCACCGAGCTCCTACAATGAGCAGTTCTTC. Encoded protein: CASSLDHPPSSYNEQFF. Based on the CDR3 plus reference TRBV7-2 and TRBJ2-1, the full variable domain is GAGVSQSPSNKVTEKGKDVELRCDPISGHTALYWYRQSLGQGLEFLIYFQGNSAPDKSGLPSDRFSAERTGGSVSTLTIQRTQQEDSAVYLCASSLDHPPSSYNEQFFGPGTRLTVL.

This clone appeared once. This rearrangement joins TRBV5-1 to TRBJ1-3, with a weak D call TRBD1 (6 bases). CDR1 and CDR2 from the germline V gene are SGHRS and YFSETQ. This CDR3 has 16 residues. The ends were cut back, 0 bases at V and 0 bases at J, with 10 bases in the middle. CDR3 DNA: TGCGCCAGCAGCTTGGAGGGGGTGCTCTCTGGAAACACCATATATTTT. Its translation: CASSLEGVLSGNTIYF.

This chain connects TRBV4-1 to TRBJ2-1, with TRBD2 matching over 9 bases. Looked up from germline, CDR1 is MGHRA and CDR2 is YSYEKL. The CDR3 has 15 amino acids. Trimming at V came to 1 base and at J to 4 bases, leaving 2 bases not matched to a gene. The chain's CDR3 is CASSQVTSGYNEQFF. The DNA of the CDR3 is TGCGCCAGCAGCCAAGTGACTAGCGGATACAATGAGCAGTTCTTC.

This clone has a single count. The chain links TRBV6-5 to TRBJ1-2; D is possibly TRBD1 (6 bases). The V gene's germline CDR1 is MNHEY and CDR2 SVGAGI. Trimming removed 8 bases from V and 7 bases from J, with 14 bases in between. The CDR3 has 12 residues. The CDR3 is CASRRGGVGYTF. The CDR3 DNA follows: TGTGCCAGCCGTAGGGGGGGCGTTGGCTACACCTTC.

The J gene is TRBJ2-2, the V gene TRBV5-1; no clear D. The CDR3 loop spans 15 amino acids. From germline, CDR1 is SGHRS and CDR2 YFSETQ. V lost 0 bases to trimming and J lost 0 bases, with 6 bases between them. The DNA of the CDR3 is TGCGCCAGCAGCTTGGTAGTAACGAACACCGGGGAGCTGTTTTTT. Translated, it gives CASSLVVTNTGELFF.

The chain combines TRBV10-3 with TRBJ2-6; possibly TRBD1 for D (5 bases). Germline loops: CDR1 ENHRY, CDR2 SYGVKD. V lost 4 bases and J 4 bases, leaving 17 bases between the germline ends. CDR3 size: 17 residues. The CDR3 nucleotides read TGTGCCATCAGTGGAGGTGGGGTAGGGGCCGGGGCCAACGTCCTGACTTTC. Translated, it gives CAISGGGVGAGANVLTF.

V and J are TRBV18 and TRBJ2-2; 8 bases are a match to TRBD1. J lost 7 bases, V lost 0 bases, and 4 bases had no gene match. The CDR3 extends over 15 amino acids. Germline CDR1 is KGHSH and CDR2 is LQKENI. Written as DNA, the CDR3 is TGTGCCAGCTCACCACCGAACAGGGGGGACGGGGAGCTGTTTTTT. Its translation: CASSPPNRGDGELFF.

In this sample, this clone turned up a few times. This chain links TRBV19 with TRBJ1-4; 8 bases align to TRBD1. Trimming at V came to 9 bases and at J to 7 bases, leaving 10 bases not matched to a gene. This CDR3 is built from 14 residues. Germline CDR1 reads LNHDA; CDR2 reads SQIVND (reference sequence). CDR3 protein: CASRPGGFGEKLFF. Written as DNA, the CDR3 is TGTGCCAGCCGACCAGGGGGCTTCGGTGAAAAACTGTTTTTT.

V is TRBV6-5 and J is TRBJ1-2; TRBD1 aligns across 9 bases. Germline-derived CDR1 and CDR2 are MNHEY and SVGAGI. This CDR3 spans 13 amino acids. Trimming removed 6 bases from V and 5 bases from J; junction bases left unmatched: 4. The CDR3 DNA follows: TGTGCCAGCAGGCGACAGGGGGAATATGGCTACACCTTC. It encodes CASRRQGEYGYTF.

The chain couples TRBV30 to TRBJ1-4; D is unresolved. Germline V gene sequence: CDR1 GTSNPN, CDR2 SVGIG (reference sequence). The CDR3 runs to 13 residues. V was trimmed by 0 bases and J by 8 bases, leaving 10 bases between them. The CDR3 region is CAWSVIGGEKLFF. CDR3 nucleotide sequence: TGTGCCTGGAGTGTTATCGGAGGCGAAAAACTGTTTTTT.

The genes are TRBV7-2 and TRBJ2-7, with D tentatively TRBD2 (6 bases). Trimming removed 4 bases at V and 2 bases at J, with 12 bases between. The CDR3 totals 14 residues. CDR1 and CDR2 (germline): SGHTA, FQGNSA. The CDR3 bases are TGTGCCAGCAGCTCGGAGGGAGGTCCCTACGAGCAGTACTTC. Translating gives CASSSEGGPYEQYF.

The chain combines TRBV5-6 with TRBJ2-3; tentative D call: TRBD2 (5 bases). V was pared by 1 base and J by 4 bases, with 10 bases between. CDR1 and CDR2 from the germline V gene are SGHDT and YYEEEE. This CDR3 comprises 14 residues. The CDR3 reads CASSLTGMADTQYF. Here the CDR3 DNA reads TGTGCCAGCAGCTTGACGGGGATGGCAGATACGCAGTATTTT. Full variable domain (outside the CDR3, taken from reference TRBV5-6 and TRBJ2-3): DAGVTQSPTHLIKTRGQQVTLRCSPKSGHDTVSWYQQALGQGPQFIFQYYEEEERQRGNFPDRFSGHQFPNYSSELNVNALLLGDSALYLCASSLTGMADTQYFGPGTRLTVL.

The DNA for the CDR3 is TGTGCCAGCAGCGTGGGACAAGCCAATGAAAAACTGTTTTTT. The encoded protein is CASSVGQANEKLFF. The chain employs TRBV9 and TRBJ1-4; possibly TRBD1 for D (6 bases). With 2 bases removed from V and 5 bases from J, the gap between germline ends came to 10 bases. Germline V gene sequence: CDR1 SGDLS, CDR2 YYNGEE. There are 14 residues in the CDR3.

The J gene is TRBJ2-7, the V gene TRBV27, with a possible D match to TRBD2 (6 bases). Deletions cut 8 bases from V and 0 bases from J, with 8 bases between. Germline-derived CDR1 and CDR2 are MNHEY and SMNVEV (reference sequence). The CDR3 is made up of 12 amino acids. The CDR3 region has the DNA TGTGCCAGCCGGGGGAGCTCCTACGAGCAGTACTTC. As protein: CASRGSSYEQYF.

The chain combines TRBV27 with TRBJ2-3, with a possible D match to TRBD1 (5 bases). Trimming took off 3 bases at V and 5 bases at J, with 12 bases between the two ends. The CDR3 covers 14 residues. In germline, CDR1 is MNHEY, CDR2 SMNVEV (reference sequence). The CDR3 DNA is TGTGCCAGCAGTTTCGCCAGGGCGGAAGATACGCAGTATTTT. This sequence encodes CASSFARAEDTQYF.

This rearrangement joins TRBV7-2 to TRBJ2-2, with 13 bases fitting TRBD2. This CDR3 is 15 amino acids long. Germline CDR1 reads SGHTA; CDR2 reads FQGNSA. Germline trimming cut 5 bases from V and 5 bases from J; bases unmatched to any gene: 2. CDR3 protein: CASSGTSGTTGELFF. In DNA, the CDR3 is TGTGCCAGCAGCGGGACTAGCGGGACGACCGGGGAGCTGTTTTTT. Together with reference TRBV7-2 and TRBJ2-2, the CDR3 gives the full variable domain: GAGVSQSPSNKVTEKGKDVELRCDPISGHTALYWYRQSLGQGLEFLIYFQGNSAPDKSGLPSDRFSAERTGGSVSTLTIQRTQQEDSAVYLCASSGTSGTTGELFFGEGSRLTVL.

The V gene is TRBV2, the J gene TRBJ2-5; 7 bases agree with TRBD1. After removal of 6 bases from V and 5 bases from J, the junction contained 12 bases not matched to a gene. The CDR3 is 15 amino acids. CDR1 and CDR2 (germline): SNHLY, FYNNEI. The CDR3 sequence is CASRPQATGWETQYF. The CDR3 region has the DNA TGTGCCAGCAGACCACAAGCGACAGGGTGGGAGACCCAGTACTTC.

CDR3 amino acids: CASKIRNLNYGYTF. Written as DNA, the CDR3 is TGTGCCAGCAAAATCAGGAACCTGAACTATGGCTACACCTTC. The chain recombines TRBV28 with TRBJ1-2; D gene ambiguous. Between the trimmed V and J ends, which lost 7 bases and 2 bases, there was a span of 14 bases. The CDR3 loop spans 14 amino acids. Germline values: CDR1 MDHEN, CDR2 SYDVKM.

This clone was detected only once. This sequence joins TRBV28 and TRBJ1-2; D perhaps matches TRBD1 (5 bases). V shed 10 bases and J shed 4 bases, with 16 bases lying between them. CDR1 MDHEN and CDR2 SYDVKM come from the germline V gene. CDR3 length: 13 residues. CDR3 sequence (DNA): TGTGCCAACTCGCAGGGCCTAGGCTATGGCTACACCTTC. This translates into CANSQGLGYGYTF.

The chain uses TRBV11-2 and TRBJ2-1, with D possibly TRBD1 on 5 matching bases. V was trimmed by 1 base and J by 11 bases, leaving 12 bases between them. The germline gives CDR1 SGHAT, CDR2 FQNNGV. The CDR3 has 13 amino acids. CDR3 nucleotide sequence: TGTGCCAGCAGCTTAGGGGGTGACAGACAGCAGTTCTTC. It translates to CASSLGGDRQQFF.

This clone was recorded a few times. The CDR3 sequence: CASSITLLQGPNQPQHF. The CDR3 DNA sequence: TGTGCCAGTAGTATCACCCTGCTACAGGGGCCGAATCAGCCCCAGCATTTT. The genes are TRBV19 and TRBJ1-5, with 7 bases aligning to TRBD1. The germline gives CDR1 LNHDA, CDR2 SQIVND (reference sequence). This CDR3 comprises 17 residues. J gave up 4 bases and V 3 bases, and 12 bases lay outside the gene matches. Based on the CDR3 plus reference TRBV19 and TRBJ1-5, the full variable domain is DGGITQSPKYLFRKEGQNVTLSCEQNLNHDAMYWYRQDPGQGLRLIYYSQIVNDFQKGDIAEGYSVSREKKESFPLTVTSAQKNPTAFYLCASSITLLQGPNQPQHFGDGTRLSIL.

The chain recombines TRBV10-2 with TRBJ1-1, with 8 bases identical to TRBD1. CDR3 length: 13 amino acids. Germline CDR1 WSHSY, CDR2 SAAADI. With V trimmed by 6 bases and J by 4 bases, 4 bases remained unmatched. This chain's CDR3 is CASRPTGGTEAFF. As DNA, the CDR3 is TGCGCCAGCAGACCTACAGGGGGCACTGAAGCTTTCTTT.

The chain recombines TRBV28 with TRBJ2-2; 8 nucleotides match TRBD2. Germline V CDR1 and CDR2: MDHEN, SYDVKM. The CDR3 length is 15 residues. V dropped 7 bases and J dropped 4; count of bases not matched to a gene: 8. The CDR3: CASIPTGGITGELFF. The CDR3 DNA reads as TGTGCCAGCATCCCCACGGGAGGGATCACCGGGGAGCTGTTTTTT.

This clone was seen once. V and J are TRBV6-6 and TRBJ1-2; 12 nucleotides match TRBD1. Trimming removed 6 bases from V and 5 bases from J; junction bases left unmatched: 10. The germline V gene encodes CDR1 MNHNY and CDR2 SVGAGI (reference sequence). This CDR3 has 16 residues. CDR3 DNA: TGTGCCAGCAGATCGGGACAGGGGGCGCGAACGTATGGCTACACCTTC. It specifies CASRSGQGARTYGYTF.

The CDR3 here is CASSRAGVRNTIYF. The CDR3 nucleotides read TGTGCCAGCTCACGAGCAGGGGTCCGAAACACCATATATTTT. This sequence joins TRBV18 and TRBJ1-3, with D possibly TRBD1 on 6 matching bases. The CDR3 sequence is 14 residues long. Per germline, CDR1 KGHSH and CDR2 LQKENI. Between the trimmed V and J ends, which lost 4 bases and 5 bases, there was a span of 12 bases. The entire variable domain, with the rest obtained from reference TRBV18 and TRBJ1-3, is as follows: NAGVMQNPRHLVRRRGQEARLRCSPMKGHSHVYWYRQLPEEGLKFMVYLQKENIIDESGMPKERFSAEFPKEGPSILRIQQVVRGDSAAYFCASSRAGVRNTIYFGEGSWLTVV.

The rearrangement joins TRBV28 to TRBJ2-7; 7 nucleotides align to TRBD2. The V and J ends lost 5 bases and 1 base, in that order; junction bases with no gene match: 2. In germline, CDR1 is MDHEN, CDR2 SYDVKM. The CDR3 runs 13 residues. CDR3 sequence reads: CASSSGNSYEQYF. The CDR3 DNA reads as TGTGCCAGCAGTAGCGGGAATTCCTACGAGCAGTACTTC.

The chain recombines TRBV30 with TRBJ2-5; 7 nucleotides line up with TRBD2. Trimming cost V 0 bases and J 1 base; bases outside gene matches: 2. The CDR3 is made up of 14 amino acids. Per the germline V gene, CDR1 is GTSNPN and CDR2 is SVGIG (reference sequence). DNA of the CDR3: TGTGCCTGGAGTGTACCGGGGGGCCAAGAGACCCAGTACTTC. This encodes CAWSVPGGQETQYF.